The 8 T cell receptor beta chains in this list originate from one sample, sequenced in a study of spatial heterogeneity in lung cancer. The time point was: sample taken at primary tumor resection. TCRs were sequenced from unsorted whole RNA of tumor, nontumor lung or PBMC. Using its own MiXCR run on the 5' RACE reads, TCRdb lists one record per CDR3 protein. This table holds 50,000 to 65,000 distinct CDR3 sequences, 8% to 9% found once. This material consisted of PBMCs, taken at surgery. The receptors were gathered from a female donor with early-stage non-small cell lung cancer.

Only a few counts were recorded for this clonotype. V usage is TRBV29-1 and J usage is TRBJ2-1; no firm D call. CDR1 SQVTM and CDR2 ANQGSEA come from the germline V gene. The length of the CDR3 is 14 residues. V lost 0 bases to trimming and J lost 7 bases, with 13 bases between them. For the CDR3, the DNA is TGCAGCGTTGAAGATGGAAGGCAGCCTAATGAGCAGTTCTTC. Its translation: CSVEDGRQPNEQFF.

This clonotype was counted ten times or more. V is TRBV5-6 and J is TRBJ2-7; possible D gene TRBD2, 5 bases. V was clipped by 4 bases and J by 4 bases, with 9 bases between them. Looked up from germline, CDR1 is SGHDT and CDR2 is YYEEEE. The CDR3 is 12 amino acids. The CDR3 is CASSAGIYEQYV. The DNA of the CDR3 is TGTGCCAGCAGCGCCGGGATTTACGAGCAGTACGTC.

As for this clonotype: One base away lies a much larger clone, so this may be a sequencing read error. The conserved final phenylalanine or tryptophan is absent from the CDR3, which likely points to a read error. The V gene is TRBV5-4, the J gene TRBJ2-1; 7 bases align to TRBD1. There are 14 residues in the CDR3. The junction had 6 bases not matched to a gene; V was cut back by 0 bases and J by 9 bases. Germline V gene sequence: CDR1 SGHNT, CDR2 YYREEE (reference sequence). CDR3 sequence reads: CASSLGQGYGEQFL. DNA for the CDR3: TGTGCCAGCAGCTTGGGACAGGGATATGGTGAGCAGTTCCTC.

This clonotype was recorded many times. The chain has TRBV6-2 or TRBV6-3 and TRBJ2-3; 7 bases fit TRBD2. Trimming cost V 6 bases and J 3 bases; bases outside gene matches: 6. This CDR3 is built from 14 residues. The germline V gene encodes CDR1 MNHEY and CDR2 SVGEGT. CDR3 nucleotides: TGTGCCAGCAGCGCCGCCGGGAGGACAGATACGCAGTATTTT. Its protein is CASSAAGRTDTQYF.

This clonotype has ten or more counts. This chain uses TRBV10-2 with TRBJ2-1; 11 bases are shared with TRBD2. This CDR3 region has 17 residues. Germline CDR1 and CDR2: WSHSY and SAAADI. The ends lost 2 bases at V and 1 base at J; junction bases unmatched: 4. This CDR3 is CASSEPRTSGSYNEQFF. The CDR3 coding sequence is TGCGCCAGCAGTGAGCCGCGGACTAGCGGGTCCTACAATGAGCAGTTCTTC.

V and J are TRBV19 and TRBJ2-6; D possibly corresponds to TRBD1 (6 bases). The CDR3 covers 19 residues. The germline gives CDR1 LNHDA, CDR2 SQIVND (reference sequence). Trimming left V 4 bases short and J 4 bases short, with 23 bases between. DNA for the CDR3: TGTGCCAGTAGTACAACCGGGACACTACATAGCGCGGGGGCCAACGTCCTGACTTTC. Protein sequence: CASSTTGTLHSAGANVLTF.

This clonotype is classed as medium-sized (0.01 to 0.1%). The chain couples TRBV28 to TRBJ2-1, with 12 nucleotides matching TRBD2. J was trimmed by 0 bases and V by 6 bases; bases with no gene match: 3. Per germline, CDR1 MDHEN and CDR2 SYDVKM. The CDR3 has 16 amino acids. In DNA form, the CDR3 reads TGTGCCAGCAGCGGACTAGCGGGGATCTCCTACAATGAGCAGTTCTTC. It encodes CASSGLAGISYNEQFF.

At least ten counts were recorded for this clonotype. The V gene is TRBV5-1, the J gene TRBJ2-1; 10 bases are shared with TRBD1. Germline CDR1 is SGHRS and CDR2 is YFSETQ. The CDR3 covers 15 residues. With V trimmed by 3 bases and J by 2 bases, 2 bases remained unmatched. DNA of the CDR3: TGCGCCAGCAGCTCCGGACAGGGGGCCTACAATGAGCAGTTCTTC. This sequence encodes CASSSGQGAYNEQFF. Using reference TRBV5-1 and TRBJ2-1 for the parts outside the CDR3, the full variable domain is KAGVTQTPRYLIKTRGQQVTLSCSPISGHRSVSWYQQTPGQGLQFLFEYFSETQRNKGNFPGRFSGRQFSNSRSEMNVSTLELGDSALYLCASSSGQGAYNEQFFGPGTRLTVL.